Following are 5 T cell receptor beta chains from one sample sequenced in a study of blood T cell repertoires in COVID-19. The data were produced by immunoSEQ multiplex PCR, yet TCRdb's version contains in-frame clones alone and is incomplete. The profile shows around 100,000 clones, approximately 90% of them singletons. Sequenced material: peripheral blood. Receptors originate from a man in his fifties with active COVID-19.

The chain carries TRBV7-9 and TRBJ2-7; the D is unclear. CDR3 length: 11 amino acids. CDR1 is SEHNR and CDR2 is FQNEAQ in the germline V gene (reference sequence). The V end was cut by 5 bases, the J end by 6 bases, with 8 bases between. The DNA of the CDR3 is TGTGCCAGCAGCCAGAACGTCGAGCAGTACTTC. Translated: CASSQNVEQYF.

This clone was seen a single time. The chain links TRBV18 to TRBJ2-7, with TRBD1 matching 8 bases. Germline CDR1 is KGHSH and CDR2 is LQKENI. V was pared by 4 bases and J by 6 bases, with 2 bases of the junction left unmatched. This CDR3 is 12 amino acids long. CDR3 sequence (DNA): TGTGCCAGCTCACTCACAGGGGGCGAGCAGTACGTC. Its protein is CASSLTGGEQYV.

V gene TRBV2 combines with J gene TRBJ2-5, with 12 bases that match TRBD2. The CDR3 has 15 amino acids. Germline V gene data show CDR1 as SNHLY and CDR2 as FYNNEI. With V trimmed by 4 bases and J by 2 bases, 2 bases remained unmatched. DNA of the CDR3: TGTGCCAGCAGTGGACTAGCGGGGGTACAAGAGACCCAGTACTTC. This sequence encodes CASSGLAGVQETQYF.

V gene TRBV6-2 or TRBV6-3 combines with J gene TRBJ2-5, with TRBD2 identical over 8 bases. Germline trimming cut 2 bases from V and 0 bases from J; bases unmatched to any gene: 2. The CDR3 covers 15 residues. Looked up from germline, CDR1 is MNHEY and CDR2 is SVGEGT. The CDR3 region is CASSYGAGDQETQYF. The CDR3, as DNA: TGTGCCAGCAGTTACGGAGCGGGGGACCAAGAGACCCAGTACTTC.

J is TRBJ1-3 and V is TRBV5-4; D remains unclear. The CDR3 runs to 14 residues. Trimming removed 4 bases from V and 3 bases from J, with 11 bases in between. CDR1 and CDR2 (germline): SGHNT, YYREEE (reference sequence). CDR3 protein: CASSPSVSGNTIYF. The DNA of the CDR3 is TGTGCCAGCAGCCCCTCAGTCAGTGGAAACACCATATATTTT.